These T cell receptor beta chains were read from a single sample in a study of T cells in localized non-small cell lung cancer. The assay was immunoSEQ multiplex PCR, and TCRdb's table has in-frame clones only and misses some. The table lists over 20,000 clones, around nine tenths of them singletons. The specimen comprised peripheral blood, sampled before any cancer treatment. The receptors here all came from a woman between 40 and 69 years old with stage I lung adenocarcinoma. Each CDR3 is given with its conserved first and last residue. A D gene is named only where the DNA matches it firmly. Size tells how often a clone was seen (once, few, many) or the class of an expanded clone, and some rows leave it out.

>once|TRBD2|TRBJ2-7|TRBV28
TGTGCCACGATAGCGGGAGGTTCCTACGAGCAGTACTTC
CATIAGGSYEQYF
>NA|TRBD2|TRBJ2-1|TRBV14
TGTGCCAGCAGCCAACTAGCGGTTAGCTCCTACAATGAGCAGTTCTTC
CASSQLAVSSYNEQFF
>NA|TRBD2|TRBJ2-3|TRBV15
TGTGCCACCGCCCCCGCGACTAGCGGGAGAGCTACGCAGTATTTT
CATAPATSGRATQYF
>NA|NA|TRBJ2-4|TRBV2
TGTGCCAGCAGTCTACGGCCCGCGGGAAACATTCAGTACTTC
CASSLRPAGNIQYF
>few|NA|TRBJ2-3|TRBV9
TGTGCCAGCAGCGTAGGGGAACTGACAGATACGCAGTATTTT
CASSVGELTDTQYF
>NA|TRBD1|TRBJ1-2|TRBV6-5
TGTGCCAGCAGTTACTCGAGAGTCCCGGGACAGGGACCCTACACCTTC
CASSYSRVPGQGPYTF
>once|NA|TRBJ2-1|TRBV28
TGTGCCAGCAGTTTACGGCTAGCCAACAATGAGCAGTTCTTC
CASSLRLANNEQFF
>NA|NA|TRBJ2-4|TRBV18
TGTGCCAGCTCGGCAGGAGAAGCCAAAAACATTCAGTACTTC
CASSAGEAKNIQYF
>NA|TRBD2|TRBJ2-1|TRBV7-2
TGTGCCAGCAGCTTAGGGCTAGCGGGAGGGCCGCGGTTCTTC
CASSLGLAGGPRFF
>once|NA|TRBJ2-3|TRBV11-2
TGTGCCAGCAGCCCCCAGGCAGATACGCAGTATTTT
CASSPQADTQYF
>NA|NA|TRBJ2-5|TRBV18
TGTGCCAGCTCCCCCCCCTTCGGCTGGGAGACCCAGTACTTC
CASSPPFGWETQYF
>NA|NA|TRBJ2-3|TRBV5-1
TGCGCCAGCAGCCTAGGACCCGGGAGCACAGATACGCAGTATTTT
CASSLGPGSTDTQYF
>NA|TRBD2|TRBJ2-3|TRBV9
TGTGCCAGCAGCGTGGGGACTAGCGGTGGTGGGGCAGATACGCAGTATTTT
CASSVGTSGGGADTQYF
>NA|NA|TRBJ1-2|TRBV5-5
TGTGCCAGCAGCTCGGAGACAGTCCTCTATGGCTACACCTTC
CASSSETVLYGYTF
>few|TRBD2|TRBJ2-1|TRBV9
TGTGCCAGCAGCGTAGCTAGCGTAACCCTTAGGAGAATAGCGGGGACCAATGAGCAGTTCTTC
CASSVASVTLRRIAGTNEQFF
>NA|NA|TRBJ2-1|TRBV7-9
TGTGCCAGCAGCTTAGAGGCGGGAAGGTTCTTC
CASSLEAGRFF
>few|NA|TRBJ2-7|TRBV27
TGTGCCAGCAGTTTAGGTTTAGGGGGGACCTACGAGCAGTACTTC
CASSLGLGGTYEQYF
>few|NA|TRBJ2-5|TRBV7-2
TGTGCCAGCAGCTTGGCCGGGGCCGGGGCCCAGTACTTC
CASSLAGAGAQYF
>NA|NA|TRBJ1-3|TRBV2
TGTGCCAGCAGTGAACCCCCCGCCGGGGACGCTGGAAACACCATATATTTT
CASSEPPAGDAGNTIYF
>NA|NA|TRBJ2-7|TRBV6-6
TGTGCCAGCACCACATCCCCCTTCTACGAGCAGTACTTC
CASTTSPFYEQYF